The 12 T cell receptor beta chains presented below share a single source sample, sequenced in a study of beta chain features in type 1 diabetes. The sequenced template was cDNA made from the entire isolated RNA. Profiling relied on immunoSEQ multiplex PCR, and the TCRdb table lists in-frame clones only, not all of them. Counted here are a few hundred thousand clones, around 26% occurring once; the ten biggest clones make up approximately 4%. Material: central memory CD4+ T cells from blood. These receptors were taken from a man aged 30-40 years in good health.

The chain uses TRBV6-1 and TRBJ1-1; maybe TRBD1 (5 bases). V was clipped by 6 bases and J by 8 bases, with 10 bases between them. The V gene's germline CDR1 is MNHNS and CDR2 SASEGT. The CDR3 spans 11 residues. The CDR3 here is CASSPRGEAFF. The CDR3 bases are TGTGCCAGCAGCCCAAGGGGAGAAGCTTTCTTT.

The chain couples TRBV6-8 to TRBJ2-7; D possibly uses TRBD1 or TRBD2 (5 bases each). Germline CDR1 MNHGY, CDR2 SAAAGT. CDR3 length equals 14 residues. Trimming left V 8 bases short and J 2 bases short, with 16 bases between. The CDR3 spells CASGFGTEAYEQYF. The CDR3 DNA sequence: TGTGCCAGCGGATTCGGGACCGAAGCCTACGAGCAGTACTTC.

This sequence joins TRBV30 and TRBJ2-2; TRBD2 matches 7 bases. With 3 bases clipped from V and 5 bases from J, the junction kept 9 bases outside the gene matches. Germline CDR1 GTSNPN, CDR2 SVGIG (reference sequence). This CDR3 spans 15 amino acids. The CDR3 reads CAWSRTGAGTGELFF. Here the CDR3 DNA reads TGTGCCTGGAGCCGGACGGGAGCGGGAACCGGGGAGCTGTTTTTT.

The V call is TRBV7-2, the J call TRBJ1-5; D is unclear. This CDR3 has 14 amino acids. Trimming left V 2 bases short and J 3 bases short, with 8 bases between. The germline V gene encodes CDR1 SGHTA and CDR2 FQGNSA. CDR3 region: CASSLLGFNQPQHF. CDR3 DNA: TGTGCCAGCAGCTTACTAGGGTTCAATCAGCCCCAGCATTTT.

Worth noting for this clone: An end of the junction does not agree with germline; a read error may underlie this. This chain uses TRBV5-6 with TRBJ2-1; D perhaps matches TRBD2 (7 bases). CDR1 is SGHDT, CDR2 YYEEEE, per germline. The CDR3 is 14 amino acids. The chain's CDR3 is CASSWGGQPGTWIF. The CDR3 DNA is TGTGCCAGCAGCTGGGGGGGCCAACCAGGGACATGGATCTTC.

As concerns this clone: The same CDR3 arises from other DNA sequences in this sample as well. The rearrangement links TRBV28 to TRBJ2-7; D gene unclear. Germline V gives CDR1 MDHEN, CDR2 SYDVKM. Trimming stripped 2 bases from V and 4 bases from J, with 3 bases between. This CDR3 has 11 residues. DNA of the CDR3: TGTGCCAGCAGTTTAGAGTACGAGCAGTACTTC. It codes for CASSLEYEQYF.

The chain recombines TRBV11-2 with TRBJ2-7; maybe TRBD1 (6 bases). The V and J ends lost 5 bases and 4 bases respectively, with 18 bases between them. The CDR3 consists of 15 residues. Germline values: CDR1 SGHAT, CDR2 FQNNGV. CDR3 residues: CASSAFTGTRYEQYF. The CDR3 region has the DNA TGTGCCAGCAGCGCTTTCACCGGGACAAGGTACGAGCAGTACTTC.

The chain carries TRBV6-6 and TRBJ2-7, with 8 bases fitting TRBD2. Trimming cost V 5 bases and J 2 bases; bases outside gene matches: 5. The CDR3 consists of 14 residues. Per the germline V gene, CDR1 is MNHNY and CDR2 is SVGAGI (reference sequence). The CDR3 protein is CASSTTSETYEQYF. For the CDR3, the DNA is TGTGCCAGCAGTACGACTAGCGAGACCTACGAGCAGTACTTC.

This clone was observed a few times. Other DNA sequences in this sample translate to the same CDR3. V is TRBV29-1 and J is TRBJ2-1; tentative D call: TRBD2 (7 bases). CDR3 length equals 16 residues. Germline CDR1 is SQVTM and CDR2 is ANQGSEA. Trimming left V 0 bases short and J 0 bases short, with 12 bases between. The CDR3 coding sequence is TGCAGCGTTGAAGATATCGGGGGGCCCTCCTACAATGAGCAGTTCTTC. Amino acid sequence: CSVEDIGGPSYNEQFF.

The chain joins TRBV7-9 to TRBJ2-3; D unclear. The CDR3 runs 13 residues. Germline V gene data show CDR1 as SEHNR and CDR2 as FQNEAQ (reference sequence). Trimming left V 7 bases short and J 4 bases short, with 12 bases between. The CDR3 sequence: CASNSGRADTQYF. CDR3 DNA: TGTGCCAGCAACTCGGGTAGGGCAGATACGCAGTATTTT.

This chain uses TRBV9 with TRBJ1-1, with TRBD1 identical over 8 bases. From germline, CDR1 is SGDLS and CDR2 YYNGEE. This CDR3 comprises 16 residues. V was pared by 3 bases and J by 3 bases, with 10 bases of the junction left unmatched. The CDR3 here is CASSEGQGAGDTEAFF. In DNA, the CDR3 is TGTGCCAGCAGCGAAGGCCAGGGGGCCGGTGACACTGAAGCTTTCTTT.

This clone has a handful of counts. Here the CDR3 reads CAWSTGGVGTEAFF. Here the CDR3 DNA reads TGTGCCTGGAGTACGGGGGGTGTGGGCACTGAAGCTTTCTTT. The rearrangement uses TRBV30 and TRBJ1-1; possibly TRBD1 for D (5 bases). There are 14 residues in the CDR3. CDR1 is GTSNPN and CDR2 is SVGIG in the germline V gene (reference sequence). V was clipped by 2 bases and J by 4 bases, with 14 bases between them.